These T cell receptor beta chains were read from a single sample in a study of cytotoxic CD8 clonotypes in ibrutinib-treated CLL. Generated by immunoSEQ multiplex PCR, the TCRdb table keeps only in-frame clones and is missing some. Among some 19,000 clones listed, more than 65% were seen once. Sequenced here: PBMCs, sampled before ibrutinib treatment. The receptors were gathered from a human donor with chronic lymphocytic leukemia. Both conserved end residues are part of each CDR3. Each record gives: D gene, clone size, J gene, V gene, CDR3 protein, CDR3 DNA. The D gene is left open where the match is weak. Part of the rows lack a size; the others show once, few, many or a class for expanded clones.

D gene: -
clone size: -
J gene: TRBJ2-1
V gene: TRBV5-1
CDR3 protein: CASSGRLTPGVNEQFF
CDR3 DNA: TGCGCCAGCAGCGGCCGACTGACTCCCGGGGTTAATGAGCAGTTCTTC

D gene: -
clone size: few
J gene: TRBJ2-5
V gene: TRBV4-1
CDR3 protein: CASSQDTWTDQETQYF
CDR3 DNA: TGCGCCAGCAGCCAAGACACTTGGACAGACCAAGAGACCCAGTACTTC

D gene: -
clone size: few
J gene: TRBJ1-1
V gene: TRBV10-3
CDR3 protein: CAISESVNMNTEAFF
CDR3 DNA: TGTGCCATCAGTGAGTCGGTTAACATGAACACTGAAGCTTTCTTT

D gene: -
clone size: -
J gene: TRBJ2-3
V gene: TRBV5-5
CDR3 protein: CASSLVPGTDTQYF
CDR3 DNA: TGTGCCAGCAGCTTGGTGCCGGGCACAGATACGCAGTATTTT

D gene: -
clone size: -
J gene: TRBJ1-3
V gene: TRBV19
CDR3 protein: CASSLQDLGNTIYF
CDR3 DNA: TGTGCCAGTAGTTTACAAGACCTTGGAAACACCATATATTTT

D gene: -
clone size: few
J gene: TRBJ1-6
V gene: TRBV10-3
CDR3 protein: CAISESRDSGGSPLHF
CDR3 DNA: TGTGCCATCAGTGAGTCGCGGGACTCCGGTGGGTCACCCCTCCACTTT

D gene: -
clone size: few
J gene: TRBJ1-2
V gene: TRBV7-2
CDR3 protein: CASSLAGVGGYTF
CDR3 DNA: TGTGCCAGCAGCTTAGCAGGCGTCGGTGGCTACACCTTC

D gene: TRBD1
clone size: -
J gene: TRBJ1-2
V gene: TRBV15
CDR3 protein: CATSKFPTGGLGGYTF
CDR3 DNA: TGTGCCACCAGCAAGTTTCCGACAGGGGGATTGGGTGGCTACACCTTC

D gene: -
clone size: once
J gene: TRBJ2-4
V gene: TRBV5-1
CDR3 protein: CASSLLQGASKNIQYF
CDR3 DNA: TGCGCCAGCAGCTTGCTCCAGGGAGCCTCCAAAAACATTCAGTACTTC

D gene: -
clone size: few
J gene: TRBJ2-7
V gene: TRBV7-9
CDR3 protein: CATGDGSYEQYF
CDR3 DNA: TGTGCCACAGGGGACGGCTCCTACGAGCAGTACTTC

D gene: -
clone size: -
J gene: TRBJ1-5
V gene: TRBV15
CDR3 protein: CATSRDRKVSNQPQHF
CDR3 DNA: TGTGCCACCAGCAGAGATCGAAAAGTGAGCAATCAGCCCCAGCATTTT

D gene: -
clone size: -
J gene: TRBJ1-3
V gene: TRBV28
CDR3 protein: CASSRRPGTRHTIYF
CDR3 DNA: TGTGCCAGCAGTCGACGTCCCGGGACAAGGCACACCATATATTTT

D gene: TRBD1
clone size: -
J gene: TRBJ1-2
V gene: TRBV6-1
CDR3 protein: CASTPDRGLGGYTF
CDR3 DNA: TGTGCCAGCACCCCCGACAGGGGGCTTGGTGGCTACACCTTC

D gene: TRBD1
clone size: once
J gene: TRBJ2-7
V gene: TRBV19
CDR3 protein: CASSSHRGQAYEQYF
CDR3 DNA: TGTGCCAGTAGTTCCCACAGGGGACAGGCCTACGAGCAGTACTTC

D gene: -
clone size: -
J gene: TRBJ1-2
V gene: TRBV2
CDR3 protein: CASRVTTASNYGYTF
CDR3 DNA: TGTGCCAGCAGGGTGACGACCGCCTCTAACTATGGCTACACCTTC

D gene: TRBD1
clone size: -
J gene: TRBJ2-7
V gene: TRBV5-5
CDR3 protein: CASSILGTGGEQYF
CDR3 DNA: TGTGCCAGCAGCATCCTGGGGACAGGGGGAGAGCAGTACTTC

D gene: -
clone size: -
J gene: TRBJ1-2
V gene: TRBV9
CDR3 protein: CASSASGRGYGYTF
CDR3 DNA: TGTGCCAGCAGCGCCTCAGGGAGGGGGTATGGCTACACCTTC

D gene: TRBD1
clone size: -
J gene: TRBJ1-6
V gene: TRBV19
CDR3 protein: CASSIEADRGSSYNSPLHF
CDR3 DNA: TGTGCCAGTAGTATAGAGGCCGACAGGGGTAGCTCCTATAATTCACCCCTCCACTTT

D gene: -
clone size: -
J gene: TRBJ2-1
V gene: TRBV19
CDR3 protein: CASSIAAVEYNEQFF
CDR3 DNA: TGTGCCAGTAGTATTGCGGCAGTTGAATACAATGAGCAGTTCTTC

D gene: -
clone size: -
J gene: TRBJ1-2
V gene: TRBV9
CDR3 protein: CASSGMDSKTYGYTF
CDR3 DNA: TGTGCCAGCAGCGGAATGGACAGTAAAACCTATGGCTACACCTTC

D gene: -
clone size: -
J gene: TRBJ1-2
V gene: TRBV5-4
CDR3 protein: CASSLVAGLGYTF
CDR3 DNA: TGTGCCAGCAGCTTGGTGGCAGGGCTTGGCTACACCTTC

D gene: -
clone size: once
J gene: TRBJ1-4
V gene: TRBV27
CDR3 protein: CASSLRQGASEKLFF
CDR3 DNA: TGTGCCAGCAGTTTAAGGCAGGGTGCCTCAGAAAAACTGTTTTTT

D gene: -
clone size: -
J gene: TRBJ2-5
V gene: TRBV19
CDR3 protein: CASSNRETQYF
CDR3 DNA: TGTGCCAGTAGCAACAGGGAGACCCAGTACTTC

D gene: -
clone size: once
J gene: TRBJ2-7
V gene: TRBV7-9
CDR3 protein: CASSPSGPLGEQYF
CDR3 DNA: TGTGCCAGCAGCCCCTCCGGCCCACTGGGGGAGCAGTACTTC

D gene: -
clone size: -
J gene: TRBJ2-5
V gene: TRBV28
CDR3 protein: CASTDGSGVETQYF
CDR3 DNA: TGTGCCAGCACCGACGGAAGTGGGGTGGAGACCCAGTACTTC

D gene: -
clone size: -
J gene: TRBJ1-1
V gene: TRBV30
CDR3 protein: CAWTVMNTEAFF
CDR3 DNA: TGTGCCTGGACAGTAATGAACACTGAAGCTTTCTTT

D gene: TRBD1
clone size: few
J gene: TRBJ1-6
V gene: TRBV10-1
CDR3 protein: CARGQGYNSPLHF
CDR3 DNA: TGCGCCAGGGGACAGGGCTATAATTCACCCCTCCACTTT

D gene: TRBD1
clone size: -
J gene: TRBJ2-7
V gene: TRBV6-1
CDR3 protein: CAIRTGVYEQYF
CDR3 DNA: TGTGCCATTCGGACAGGGGTATACGAGCAGTACTTC

D gene: -
clone size: once
J gene: TRBJ1-1
V gene: TRBV5-6
CDR3 protein: CASSLANTEAFF
CDR3 DNA: TGTGCCAGCAGCTTGGCGAACACTGAAGCTTTCTTT

D gene: -
clone size: -
J gene: TRBJ1-1
V gene: TRBV30
CDR3 protein: CAWSSWGREAFF
CDR3 DNA: TGTGCCTGGAGTAGCTGGGGTCGTGAAGCTTTCTTT

D gene: TRBD2
clone size: -
J gene: TRBJ2-2
V gene: TRBV30
CDR3 protein: CAWSVGSMFGGANTGELFF
CDR3 DNA: TGTGCCTGGAGTGTAGGATCGATGTTCGGGGGGGCGAACACCGGGGAGCTGTTTTTT

D gene: -
clone size: -
J gene: TRBJ1-2
V gene: TRBV4-3
CDR3 protein: CASSQDLQLSYGYTF
CDR3 DNA: TGCGCCAGCAGCCAAGATCTCCAGCTAAGCTATGGCTACACCTTC

D gene: -
clone size: -
J gene: TRBJ1-3
V gene: TRBV2
CDR3 protein: CASSDRVSGNTIYF
CDR3 DNA: TGTGCCAGCAGTGACAGGGTCTCTGGAAACACCATATATTTT

D gene: -
clone size: -
J gene: TRBJ1-2
V gene: TRBV5-4
CDR3 protein: CASSLWSGDGYTF
CDR3 DNA: TGTGCCAGCAGCTTATGGTCTGGAGATGGCTACACCTTC